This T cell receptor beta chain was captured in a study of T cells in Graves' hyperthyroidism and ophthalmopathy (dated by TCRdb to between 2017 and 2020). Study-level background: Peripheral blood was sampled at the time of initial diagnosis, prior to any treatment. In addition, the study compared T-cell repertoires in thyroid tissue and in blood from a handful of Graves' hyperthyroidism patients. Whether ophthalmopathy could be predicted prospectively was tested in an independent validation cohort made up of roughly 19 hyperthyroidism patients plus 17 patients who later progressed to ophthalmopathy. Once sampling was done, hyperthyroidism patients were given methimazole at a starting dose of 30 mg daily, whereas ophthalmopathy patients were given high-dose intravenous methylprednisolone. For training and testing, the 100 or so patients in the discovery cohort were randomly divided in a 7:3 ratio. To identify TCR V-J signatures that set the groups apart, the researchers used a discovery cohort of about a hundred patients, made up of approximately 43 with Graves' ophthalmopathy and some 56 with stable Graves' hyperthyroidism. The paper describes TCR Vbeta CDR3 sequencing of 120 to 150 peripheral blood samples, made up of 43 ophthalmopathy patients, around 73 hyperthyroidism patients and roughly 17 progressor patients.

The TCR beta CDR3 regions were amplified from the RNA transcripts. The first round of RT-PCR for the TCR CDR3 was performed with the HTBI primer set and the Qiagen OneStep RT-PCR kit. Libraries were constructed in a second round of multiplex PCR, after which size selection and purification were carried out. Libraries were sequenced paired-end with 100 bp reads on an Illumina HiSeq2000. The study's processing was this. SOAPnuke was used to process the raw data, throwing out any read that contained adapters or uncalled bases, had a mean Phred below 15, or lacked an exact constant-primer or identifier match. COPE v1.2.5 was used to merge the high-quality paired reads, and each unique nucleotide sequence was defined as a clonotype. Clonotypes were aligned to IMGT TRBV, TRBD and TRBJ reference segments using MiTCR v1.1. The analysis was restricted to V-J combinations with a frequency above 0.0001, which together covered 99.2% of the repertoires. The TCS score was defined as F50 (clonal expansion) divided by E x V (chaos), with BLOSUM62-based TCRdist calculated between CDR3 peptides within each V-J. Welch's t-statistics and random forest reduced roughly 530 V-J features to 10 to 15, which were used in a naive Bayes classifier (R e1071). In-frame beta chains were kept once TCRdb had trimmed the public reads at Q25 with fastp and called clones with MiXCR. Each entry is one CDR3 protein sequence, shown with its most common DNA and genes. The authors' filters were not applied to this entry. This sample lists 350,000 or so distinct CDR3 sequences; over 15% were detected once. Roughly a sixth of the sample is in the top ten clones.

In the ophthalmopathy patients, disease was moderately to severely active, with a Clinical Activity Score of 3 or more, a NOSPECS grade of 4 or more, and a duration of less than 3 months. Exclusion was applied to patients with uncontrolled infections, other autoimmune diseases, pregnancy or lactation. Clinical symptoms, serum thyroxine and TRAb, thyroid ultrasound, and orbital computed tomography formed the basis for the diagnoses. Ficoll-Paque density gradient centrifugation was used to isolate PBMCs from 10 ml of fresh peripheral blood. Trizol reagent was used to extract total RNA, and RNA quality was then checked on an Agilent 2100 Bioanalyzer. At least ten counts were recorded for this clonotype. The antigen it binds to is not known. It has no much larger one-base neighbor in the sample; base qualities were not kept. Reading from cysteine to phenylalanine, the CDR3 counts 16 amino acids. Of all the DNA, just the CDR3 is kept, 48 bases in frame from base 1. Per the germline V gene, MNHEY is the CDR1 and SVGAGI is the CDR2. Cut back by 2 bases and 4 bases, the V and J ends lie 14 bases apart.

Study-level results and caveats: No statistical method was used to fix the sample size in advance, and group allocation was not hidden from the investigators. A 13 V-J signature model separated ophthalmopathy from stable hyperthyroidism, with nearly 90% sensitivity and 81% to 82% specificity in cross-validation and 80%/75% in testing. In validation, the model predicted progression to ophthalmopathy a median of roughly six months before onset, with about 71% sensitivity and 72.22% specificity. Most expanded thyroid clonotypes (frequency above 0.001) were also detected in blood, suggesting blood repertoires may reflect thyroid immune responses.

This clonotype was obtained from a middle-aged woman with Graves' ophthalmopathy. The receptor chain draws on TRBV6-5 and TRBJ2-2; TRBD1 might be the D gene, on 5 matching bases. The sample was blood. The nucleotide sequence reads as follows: TGTGCCAGCAGTTACGAAATCAGGGTTGTCACCGGGGAGCTGTTTTTT. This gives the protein CASSYEIRVVTGELFF.